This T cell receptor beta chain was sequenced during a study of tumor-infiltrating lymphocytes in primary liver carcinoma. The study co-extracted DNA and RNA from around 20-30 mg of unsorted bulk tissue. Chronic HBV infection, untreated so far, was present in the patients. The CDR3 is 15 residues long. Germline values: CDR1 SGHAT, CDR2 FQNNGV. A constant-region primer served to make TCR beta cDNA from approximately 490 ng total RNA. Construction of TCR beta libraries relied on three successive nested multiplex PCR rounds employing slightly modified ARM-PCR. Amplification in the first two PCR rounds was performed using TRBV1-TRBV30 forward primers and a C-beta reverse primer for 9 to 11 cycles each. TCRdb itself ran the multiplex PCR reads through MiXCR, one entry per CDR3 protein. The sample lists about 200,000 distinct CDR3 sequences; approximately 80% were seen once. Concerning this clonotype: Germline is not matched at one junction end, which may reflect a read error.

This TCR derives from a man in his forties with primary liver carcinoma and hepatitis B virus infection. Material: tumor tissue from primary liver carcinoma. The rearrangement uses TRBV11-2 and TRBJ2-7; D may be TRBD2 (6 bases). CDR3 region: CANSLRWTGENEEYF. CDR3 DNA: TGTGCCAACAGCTTACGATGGACGGGGGAAAACGAGGAGTACTTC.